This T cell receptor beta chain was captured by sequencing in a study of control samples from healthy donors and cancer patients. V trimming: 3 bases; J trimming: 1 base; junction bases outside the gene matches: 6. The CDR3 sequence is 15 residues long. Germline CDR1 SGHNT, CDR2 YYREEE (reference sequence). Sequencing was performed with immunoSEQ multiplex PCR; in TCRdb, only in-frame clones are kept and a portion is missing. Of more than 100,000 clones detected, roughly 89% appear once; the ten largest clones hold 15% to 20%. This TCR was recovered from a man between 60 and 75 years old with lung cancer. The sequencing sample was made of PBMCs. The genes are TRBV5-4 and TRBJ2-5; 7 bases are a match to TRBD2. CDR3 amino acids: CASSSGLVGQETQYF. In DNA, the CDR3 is TGTGCCAGCAGCTCTGGACTAGTAGGCCAAGAGACCCAGTACTTC. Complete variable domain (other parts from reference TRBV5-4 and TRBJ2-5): ETGVTQSPTHLIKTRGQQVTLRCSSQSGHNTVSWYQQALGQGPQFIFQYYREEENGRGNFPPRFSGLQFPNYSSELNVNALELDDSALYLCASSSGLVGQETQYFGPGTRLLVL.